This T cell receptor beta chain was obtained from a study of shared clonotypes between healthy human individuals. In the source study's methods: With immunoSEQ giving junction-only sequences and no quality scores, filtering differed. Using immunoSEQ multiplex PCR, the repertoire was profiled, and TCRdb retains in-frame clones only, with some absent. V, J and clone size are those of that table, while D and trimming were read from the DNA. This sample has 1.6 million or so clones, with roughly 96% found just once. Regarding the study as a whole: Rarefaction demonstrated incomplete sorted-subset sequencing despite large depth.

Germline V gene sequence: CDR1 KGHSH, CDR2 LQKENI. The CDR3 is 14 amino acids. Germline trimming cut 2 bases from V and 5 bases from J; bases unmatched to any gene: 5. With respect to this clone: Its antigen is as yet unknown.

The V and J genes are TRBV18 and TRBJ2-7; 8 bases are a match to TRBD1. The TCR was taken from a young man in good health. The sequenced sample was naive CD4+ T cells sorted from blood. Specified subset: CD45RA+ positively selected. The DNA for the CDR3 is TGTGCCAGCTCACCAATCAGGGGGCGGGACGAGCAGTACTTC. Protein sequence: CASSPIRGRDEQYF.